These 18 T cell receptor beta chains came from one sample sequenced in a study of T cell repertoires in cytomegalovirus infection. TCRdb used MiXCR to reprocess the reads, holding one entry per CDR3 protein. The sample has around 120,000 distinct CDR3 sequences, almost 9% seen once. Sequencing input: PBMCs. The receptors were gathered from a human donor in good health (CMV status not recorded). Some clones in this sample may be carry-over from other donors' samples.

In its sample, this clonotype was seen many times. The gene calls are TRBV28 and TRBJ2-5; D might be TRBD1 or TRBD2, each matching 5 bases. This CDR3 is built from 14 residues. Trimming removed 3 bases from V and 5 bases from J, with 13 bases in between. Per germline, CDR1 MDHEN and CDR2 SYDVKM. The CDR3, as DNA: TGTGCCAGCAGTTTGCAGGGAGTTGGCGAGACCCAGTACTTC. Translated: CASSLQGVGETQYF. Based on the CDR3 plus reference TRBV28 and TRBJ2-5, the full variable domain is DVKVTQSSRYLVKRTGEKVFLECVQDMDHENMFWYRQDPGLGLRLIYFSYDVKMKEKGDIPEGYSVSREKKERFSLILESASTNQTSMYLCASSLQGVGETQYFGPGTRLLVL.

At least ten counts were recorded for this clonotype. The chain joins TRBV28 to TRBJ2-1; D is possibly TRBD1 (6 bases). Trimming pared 5 bases from V and 3 bases from J, leaving 14 bases between. Germline V gives CDR1 MDHEN, CDR2 SYDVKM. The CDR3 consists of 15 residues. This CDR3 is CASSSGQLNYNEQFF. The CDR3 DNA is TGTGCCAGCAGTAGTGGACAGCTCAACTACAATGAGCAGTTCTTC.

In its sample, this clonotype was seen many times. The chain carries TRBV19 and TRBJ1-2; the match to TRBD1 covers 8 bases. CDR3 length equals 14 residues. V trimming: 5 bases; J trimming: 4 bases; junction bases outside the gene matches: 6. Per the germline V gene, CDR1 is LNHDA and CDR2 is SQIVND (reference sequence). CDR3 residues: CASSPGGATYGYTF. The CDR3 DNA sequence: TGTGCCAGTAGTCCAGGGGGCGCGACCTATGGCTACACCTTC.

This clonotype appeared a few times. This chain uses TRBV28 with TRBJ1-1, with a tentative D call TRBD1 (6 bases). Germline V gene lookup returns CDR1 MDHEN and CDR2 SYDVKM. The CDR3 length is 14 residues. Trimming pared 5 bases from V and 4 bases from J, leaving 14 bases between. The CDR3 is CASSPPTQGTEAFF. CDR3 nucleotide sequence: TGTGCCAGCAGTCCCCCCACACAGGGCACTGAAGCTTTCTTT.

This clonotype was found many times. This CDR3 is CASGTGVNTEAFF. The CDR3 coding sequence is TGTGCCAGCGGGACAGGGGTAAACACTGAAGCTTTCTTT. The V call is TRBV6-5, the J call TRBJ1-1; 10 bases match TRBD1. CDR1 is MNHEY and CDR2 is SVGAGI in the germline V gene. The CDR3 runs to 13 residues. Trimming removed 8 bases from V and 2 bases from J; junction bases left unmatched: 2.

With regard to this clonotype: A clone one base away is much larger, so this may be a read error. This rearrangement joins TRBV19 to TRBJ2-3, with D possibly TRBD2 on 5 matching bases. The CDR3 extends over 12 amino acids. Germline V gene sequence: CDR1 LNHDA, CDR2 SQIVND (reference sequence). V lost 4 bases, J lost 5 bases, and 7 bases lay in between. CDR3 bases: TGTGCCAGTAGTACCCGGGGAGATACGCAGTATTTT. Protein sequence: CASSTRGDTQYF.

This chain links TRBV19 with TRBJ2-5, with D possibly matching TRBD1 (6 bases). This CDR3 is 13 amino acids long. Looked up from germline, CDR1 is LNHDA and CDR2 is SQIVND (reference sequence). V shed 6 bases and J shed 5 bases, with 13 bases lying between them. The CDR3 DNA reads as TGTGCCAGTAGCACAGGGCGTGGGGAGACCCAGTACTTC. Translation: CASSTGRGETQYF.

This clonotype showed up just a few times. V gene TRBV20-1 combines with J gene TRBJ2-5; D might be TRBD1 (6 bases). The ends were cut back, 8 bases at V and 3 bases at J, with 13 bases in the middle. The germline V gene has CDR1 DFQATT and CDR2 SNEGSKA (reference sequence). This CDR3 contains 12 residues. CDR3 in amino acids: CSSWNREETQYF. In nucleotides, the CDR3 is TGCAGTTCCTGGAACAGGGAAGAGACCCAGTACTTC.

CDR3 residues: CSASAGDKTDTQYF. CDR3 sequence (DNA): TGCAGTGCTAGCGCAGGGGATAAAACAGATACGCAGTATTTT. This chain uses TRBV20-1 with TRBJ2-3; weak D call: TRBD1 (6 bases). CDR1 and CDR2 from the germline V gene are DFQATT and SNEGSKA (reference sequence). CDR3 length: 14 amino acids. V dropped 3 bases and J dropped 3 bases, with 13 bases sitting between them.

This clonotype was seen repeatedly, ten times or more. V usage is TRBV12-3 or TRBV12-4 and J usage is TRBJ1-5; D unclear. The V end lost 4 bases, the J end lost 8 bases, and 12 bases lay between the germline ends. This CDR3 comprises 13 residues. The CDR3 here is CASSSAGLKPQHF. The CDR3 coding sequence is TGTGCCAGCAGTTCGGCGGGCCTGAAGCCCCAGCATTTT.

The table lists this clonotype with a few counts. J is TRBJ2-7 and V is TRBV2, with D unresolved. The CDR3 extends over 15 amino acids. Trimming took 1 base from V and 6 from J, leaving 16 bases between them. Germline CDR1 reads SNHLY; CDR2 reads FYNNEI. The CDR3 DNA reads TGTGCCAGCAGTGAAGATGCAATTCGGACCGGCGAGCAGTACTTC. The encoded protein is CASSEDAIRTGEQYF.

This chain connects TRBV19 to TRBJ2-7, with a possible D match to TRBD2 (6 bases). This CDR3 has 17 amino acids. Trimming took 1 base from V and 3 from J, leaving 19 bases between them. Germline V gene sequence: CDR1 LNHDA, CDR2 SQIVND (reference sequence). This CDR3 is CASSIASPTGTLYEQYF. For the CDR3, the DNA is TGTGCCAGTAGTATAGCCTCCCCCACGGGGACTCTCTACGAGCAGTACTTC.

The sample holds many counts of this clonotype. This sequence joins TRBV12-3 or TRBV12-4 and TRBJ1-5; 7 bases fit TRBD1. V shed 6 bases, J shed 6 bases, and the junction held 5 bases outside the gene matches. This CDR3 is 13 amino acids long. Here the CDR3 DNA reads TGTGCCAGCAGCTCAACAGGGGCTCAGCCCCAGCATTTT. Translating it yields CASSSTGAQPQHF.

Many counts were recorded for this clonotype. The chain couples TRBV7-9 to TRBJ2-3; D is uncertain. Trimming cost V 3 bases and J 0 bases, with 7 bases left between them. Germline lookup yields CDR1 SEHNR and CDR2 FQNEAQ (reference sequence). The CDR3 consists of 14 residues. CDR3: CASSFGESTDTQYF. In DNA, the CDR3 is TGTGCCAGCAGCTTTGGGGAAAGCACAGATACGCAGTATTTT.

This CDR3 is CASSQDRVAGNTIYF. The CDR3 region has the DNA TGCGCCAGCAGCCAAGATAGGGTTGCTGGAAACACCATATATTTT. The chain couples TRBV4-3 to TRBJ1-3; D is unclear. Germline CDR1 and CDR2: LGHNA and YSLEER. V lost 0 bases to trimming and J lost 2 bases, with 8 bases between them. This CDR3 region has 15 residues.

This clonotype was recorded at least ten times. This chain uses TRBV20-1 with TRBJ2-3; 8 bases line up with TRBD2. This CDR3 is built from 13 residues. Trimming took 5 bases from V and 4 from J; bases not matched to a gene: 5. Germline V gives CDR1 DFQATT, CDR2 SNEGSKA (reference sequence). The CDR3 DNA reads TGCAGTGCTTCCGCGGGGGGAGCAGATACGCAGTATTTT. Its protein product is CSASAGGADTQYF.

This clonotype was seen many times. The chain combines TRBV5-1 with TRBJ2-7; D possibly corresponds to TRBD2 (7 bases). Germline V gene lookup returns CDR1 SGHRS and CDR2 YFSETQ. The CDR3 consists of 16 residues. Trimming pared 4 bases from V and 2 bases from J, leaving 19 bases between. DNA of the CDR3: TGCGCCAGCAGCCTATCCGGGACTACAGGGACCTACGAGCAGTACTTC. It is translated as CASSLSGTTGTYEQYF.

This clonotype was detected only once. The rearrangement joins TRBV6-4 to TRBJ1-1, with D unresolved. The CDR3 runs 13 residues. CDR1 and CDR2 from the germline V gene are MRHNA and SNTAGT. V was cut by 0 bases and J by 5 bases, with 7 bases left in between. This CDR3 reads CASSDSWDTEAFF. For the CDR3, the DNA is TGTGCCAGCAGTGACTCGTGGGATACTGAAGCTTTCTTT.